These T cell receptor beta chains were read from a single sample in a study of naive and memory T cell subsets. Each CDR3 protein is one row after TCRdb ran MiXCR on the UMI-ligation and nested PCR reads. The repertoire holds about 120,000 distinct CDR3 sequences, with 35% to 40% as singletons. The material sequenced was central memory CD4+ T cells from blood. The receptors originated from a human donor in good health. CDR3s leave out the opening cysteine and the closing phenylalanine or tryptophan.

j_gene: TRBJ2-7; len: 15; v_gene: TRBV28; CDR3aa: ASPPPFGDRSTYEQY
j_gene: TRBJ2-2; len: 9; v_gene: TRBV30; CDR3aa: AWSVAGELF
j_gene: TRBJ2-5; len: 14; v_gene: TRBV11-2; CDR3aa: ASSRDPAGGSGTQY
j_gene: TRBJ2-3; len: 14; v_gene: TRBV5-1; CDR3aa: ASSLAQGAQTDTQY
j_gene: TRBJ2-7; len: 13; v_gene: TRBV5-1; CDR3aa: ASGPGQGISYEQY
j_gene: TRBJ2-1; len: 10; v_gene: TRBV7-8; CDR3aa: ASSLADRGVF
j_gene: TRBJ1-4; len: 14; v_gene: TRBV28; CDR3aa: ASSITGTTTNEKLF
j_gene: TRBJ2-7; len: 14; v_gene: TRBV6-1; CDR3aa: ASIRSRDSWAYEQY
j_gene: TRBJ2-4; len: 13; v_gene: TRBV5-1; CDR3aa: ASSLEWRGVGIQY
j_gene: TRBJ2-5; len: 12; v_gene: TRBV5-4; CDR3aa: ASSLTGWAETQY
j_gene: TRBJ2-2; len: 12; v_gene: TRBV19; CDR3aa: ASSMSLAGMELF
j_gene: TRBJ2-5; len: 12; v_gene: TRBV28; CDR3aa: ASSLVGRQETQY
j_gene: TRBJ2-1; len: 14; v_gene: TRBV12-3/TRBV12-4; CDR3aa: ASSLGAGISYNEQF
j_gene: TRBJ2-1; len: 17; v_gene: TRBV7-9; CDR3aa: ASSPSVRTSGRTYNEQF
j_gene: TRBJ1-1; len: 11; v_gene: TRBV6-4; CDR3aa: ASSEGRGTEAF
j_gene: TRBJ2-1; len: 12; v_gene: TRBV20-1; CDR3aa: SASRGSLNNEQF
j_gene: TRBJ2-7; len: 12; v_gene: TRBV29-1; CDR3aa: SARSGTGRNEQY
j_gene: TRBJ1-1; len: 12; v_gene: TRBV29-1; CDR3aa: SVEGSWGNTEAF
j_gene: TRBJ2-4; len: 13; v_gene: TRBV20-1; CDR3aa: SARGDRVAKNIQY
j_gene: TRBJ2-7; len: 13; v_gene: TRBV20-1; CDR3aa: SAREVADPSYEQY
j_gene: TRBJ1-4; len: 18; v_gene: TRBV5-5; CDR3aa: ASSLFLLGVLSRTNEKLF
j_gene: TRBJ2-7; len: 9; v_gene: TRBV30; CDR3aa: AWSFNYEQY
j_gene: TRBJ2-7; len: 14; v_gene: TRBV4-3; CDR3aa: ASSQGLAGGTYEQY
j_gene: TRBJ2-7; len: 12; v_gene: TRBV6-5; CDR3aa: ATARAGVSLEQY
j_gene: TRBJ1-1; len: 11; v_gene: TRBV18; CDR3aa: ASSWGENTEAF
j_gene: TRBJ2-1; len: 14; v_gene: TRBV6-5; CDR3aa: ASSPGAGVVENEQF
j_gene: TRBJ2-7; len: 9; v_gene: TRBV10-2; CDR3aa: ASSALGEQY
j_gene: TRBJ2-7; len: 13; v_gene: TRBV5-1; CDR3aa: ASSPLGLGSYEQY
j_gene: TRBJ2-3; len: 17; v_gene: TRBV7-9; CDR3aa: AVSTASGRADRPGDTQY
j_gene: TRBJ1-4; len: 13; v_gene: TRBV30; CDR3aa: AWSLNRGWGEKLF
j_gene: TRBJ2-1; len: 15; v_gene: TRBV11-2; CDR3aa: ASSPGLSGSFYNEQF
j_gene: TRBJ2-4; len: 10; v_gene: TRBV20-1; CDR3aa: SEGKAKNIQY
j_gene: TRBJ2-2; len: 14; v_gene: TRBV6-6; CDR3aa: ASSPSRRSNTGELF
j_gene: TRBJ2-7; len: 11; v_gene: TRBV28; CDR3aa: ASSRSGLYEQY